This T cell receptor beta chain stems from a study of shared clonotypes between healthy human individuals. Whole-study context: Every donor yielded three CD4 naive, three CD4 memory, two CD8 naive and one CD8 memory plate. General study results and limits: Having only a few donors restricted how much genetic and exposure-history diversity was captured.

CDR3 length: 13 amino acids. The ends were cut back, 9 bases at V and 6 bases at J, with 18 bases in the middle. Per the germline V gene, CDR1 is MNHEY and CDR2 is SVGAGI. In the case of this clone: The target antigen is unknown.

The donor population consisted of healthy HIV-negative adults with no recent acute infections or vaccinations. CD4+ cell separation produced CD45RA+ naive and CD45RA-negative memory subsets. Profiled with immunoSEQ multiplex PCR; TCRdb holds only in-frame clones, not every one. The sample holds roughly 2.5 million clones, roughly nine tenths seen once. J is TRBJ2-7 and V is TRBV6-5; tentatively, D is TRBD2 (6 bases). The TCR was taken from a man aged 18 to 30 in good health. Sequencing was performed on naive CD4+ T cells sorted from blood. Subset here: CD45RA+ positively selected. The CDR3 DNA reads as TGTGCCAGTGGACTACCTTCCCCTCGCGAGCAGTACTTC. Translation: CASGLPSPREQYF.